One and the same sample provided the 26 T cell receptor beta chains below, sequenced in a study of blood T cells in healthy people across ages. A second 7 to 11 cycle PCR used barcoded and J-beta primers. TCRdb independently ran MiXCR on the 5' RACE reads; one entry per CDR3 protein. The repertoire consists of approximately 290,000 distinct CDR3 sequences, with 27% occurring once and the leading ten covering over 25%. Source material: blood. The source of these receptors is a woman in her 70s in good health.

This clonotype was seen a few times. The junction and the germline gene differ at one end; a read error may be behind it. The genes are TRBV28 and TRBJ2-5; no reliable D call. Germline CDR1 MDHEN, CDR2 SYDVKM. The CDR3 loop spans 15 amino acids. The CDR3 DNA sequence: TGTGTCAGCAGTTTAGTAGGCCTTCGGGCAGAGACCCAGTACTTC. Translation gives CVSSLVGLRAETQYF.

Only a few counts were recorded for this clonotype. A read error may explain this, as a much larger clone is one base away. The V call is TRBV24-1, the J call TRBJ2-5; 7 bases are shared with TRBD2. CDR1 is KGHDR, CDR2 SFDVKD, per germline. The CDR3 consists of 14 residues. The CDR3 region has the DNA TGTGCCACCGGGACTACCAACCAGCAAGGGACCCAGTACTTC. Translation gives CATGTTNQQGTQYF.

V is TRBV5-1 and J is TRBJ2-7; TRBD2 agrees at 9 bases. Germline lookup yields CDR1 SGHRS and CDR2 YFSETQ. The trim removed 3 bases at V and 4 bases at J, leaving 8 bases unmatched. The CDR3 totals 15 residues. The CDR3 loop is CASSWGSGRGYEQYF. CDR3 DNA sequence: TGCGCCAGCAGCTGGGGTAGCGGGAGAGGGTACGAGCAGTACTTC.

The chain joins TRBV12-3 or TRBV12-4 to TRBJ2-7; the match to TRBD2 covers 9 bases. With V trimmed by 4 bases and J by 4 bases, 8 bases remained unmatched. This CDR3 is built from 15 residues. The chain's CDR3 is CASSSNSGRLYEQYF. The CDR3, as DNA: TGTGCCAGCAGTTCCAATAGCGGGAGACTATACGAGCAGTACTTC.

V gene TRBV4-1 combines with J gene TRBJ2-4; tentatively, D is TRBD2 (6 bases). The CDR3 is made up of 18 amino acids. V shed 7 bases and J shed 0 bases, with 22 bases lying between them. Germline values: CDR1 MGHRA, CDR2 YSYEKL. The CDR3 loop reads CASNLAGRGSIAKNIQYF. The CDR3 bases are TGCGCCAGCAACCTGGCGGGGAGAGGATCCATAGCCAAAAACATTCAGTACTTC.

This clonotype has just a few counts. The V and J genes are TRBV18 and TRBJ2-7, with 8 nucleotides matching TRBD2. The CDR3 has 15 amino acids. The germline V gene encodes CDR1 KGHSH and CDR2 LQKENI. V was clipped by 5 bases and J by 2 bases; unmatched bases: 8. As DNA, the CDR3 is TGTGCCAGCTCAAACCCGGGGGGGTTAACCTACGAGCAGTACTTC. It is translated as CASSNPGGLTYEQYF. The full variable domain, with the rest looked up from reference TRBV18 and TRBJ2-7, is NAGVMQNPRHLVRRRGQEARLRCSPMKGHSHVYWYRQLPEEGLKFMVYLQKENIIDESGMPKERFSAEFPKEGPSILRIQQVVRGDSAAYFCASSNPGGLTYEQYFGPGTRLTVT.

The sample holds a few counts of this clonotype. DNA of the CDR3: TGCGCCAGCAGCTTGTTGGGGGATGGGGCCAACGTCCTGACTTTC. This encodes CASSLLGDGANVLTF. The chain employs TRBV5-1 and TRBJ2-6; D tentatively fits TRBD1 or TRBD2 (5 bases each). The germline gives CDR1 SGHRS, CDR2 YFSETQ. Trimming removed 1 base at V and 3 bases at J, with 8 bases between. The CDR3 sequence is 15 residues long.

The J gene is TRBJ2-1, the V gene TRBV6-5; D ambiguous. Germline V gene lookup returns CDR1 MNHEY and CDR2 SVGAGI. With 5 bases removed from V and 12 bases from J, the gap between germline ends came to 17 bases. This CDR3 region has 13 residues. CDR3 in DNA: TGTGCCAGCAGTAAGTGGACCAAGAGTGTGCAGTTCTTC. Its protein product is CASSKWTKSVQFF.

This clonotype was counted a few times. CDR3 sequence reads: CASGPDWGAGANVLTF. For the CDR3, the DNA is TGTGCTAGTGGTCCCGATTGGGGAGCCGGGGCCAACGTCCTGACTTTC. V gene TRBV12-5 combines with J gene TRBJ2-6, with a possible D match to TRBD2 (5 bases). The CDR3 runs 16 residues. Trimming left V 5 bases short and J 4 bases short, with 15 bases between. CDR1 is LGHNT and CDR2 is FRNRAP in the germline V gene.

The gene calls are TRBV20-1 and TRBJ1-4; D unresolved. Germline loops: CDR1 DFQATT, CDR2 SNEGSKA (reference sequence). Trimming cost V 5 bases and J 3 bases, with 10 bases left between them. The CDR3 contains 13 residues. CDR3 bases: TGCAGTGCTCGGGGAACGGCTAATGAAAAACTGTTTTTT. Protein sequence: CSARGTANEKLFF.

This clonotype has more than one count but fewer than ten. The J gene is TRBJ2-1, the V gene TRBV10-2; D perhaps matches TRBD2 (5 bases). Germline V gene lookup returns CDR1 WSHSY and CDR2 SAAADI. The V gene lost 7 bases and the J gene lost 10 bases, with 14 bases spanning the gap. The CDR3 consists of 12 residues. The CDR3 nucleotides read TGCGCCAGCACTAGCCCTGCCAGCGAGCAGTTCTTC. This translates into CASTSPASEQFF.

This clonotype was seen only a few times. The chain has TRBV20-1 and TRBJ1-4, with TRBD1 matching 7 bases. Germline CDR1 DFQATT, CDR2 SNEGSKA (reference sequence). V shed 1 base and J 2 bases; nucleotides not matched to a gene: 7. This CDR3 is 16 amino acids long. CDR3 sequence: CSARGALGQTNEKLFF. DNA of the CDR3: TGCAGTGCTAGAGGGGCGCTGGGACAGACTAATGAAAAACTGTTTTTT.

This clonotype was seen just once. The gene calls are TRBV7-2 and TRBJ2-5, with 9 positions matching TRBD2. The CDR3 covers 17 residues. With 5 bases clipped from V and 5 bases from J, the junction kept 15 bases outside the gene matches. Germline CDR1 and CDR2: SGHTA and FQGNSA. CDR3 sequence (DNA): TGTGCCAGCAGCCCGCTCCCTCTCGGACTAGCGAAGGAGACCCAGTACTTC. Translated, it gives CASSPLPLGLAKETQYF. The variable domain in full, completed from reference TRBV7-2 and TRBJ2-5, reads GAGVSQSPSNKVTEKGKDVELRCDPISGHTALYWYRQSLGQGLEFLIYFQGNSAPDKSGLPSDRFSAERTGGSVSTLTIQRTQQEDSAVYLCASSPLPLGLAKETQYFGPGTRLLVL.

This clonotype was picked up a small number of times. This chain uses TRBV28 with TRBJ2-1; D is possibly TRBD2 (5 bases). Germline V gives CDR1 MDHEN, CDR2 SYDVKM. This CDR3 is 13 amino acids long. Trimming shortened V by 4 bases and J by 8 bases, and 12 bases separated the two germline ends. The CDR3 here is CASSSLPSYEQFF. As DNA, the CDR3 is TGTGCCAGCAGTTCCCTCCCTAGCTATGAGCAGTTCTTC.

This clonotype was counted between two and nine times. The V call is TRBV28, the J call TRBJ2-7, with a tentative D call TRBD1 (6 bases). The V end lost 7 bases, the J end lost 4 bases, and 20 bases lay between the germline ends. Per the germline V gene, CDR1 is MDHEN and CDR2 is SYDVKM. The CDR3 loop spans 15 amino acids. CDR3 DNA: TGTGCCAGCAATGCAGGGGACGGGTGGAAGTACGAGCAGTACTTC. Translation gives CASNAGDGWKYEQYF.

The CDR3 bases are TGTGCCAGCAGCTTTGCCGGGATAAAGGCCGGGGAGCTGTTTTTT. Its protein product is CASSFAGIKAGELFF. The gene calls are TRBV7-2 and TRBJ2-2; perhaps TRBD2 as D (5 bases). V lost 3 bases to trimming and J lost 6 bases, with 14 bases between them. The CDR3 loop spans 15 amino acids. CDR1 is SGHTA and CDR2 is FQGNSA in the germline V gene. Variable domain in full (rest from reference TRBV7-2 and TRBJ2-2): GAGVSQSPSNKVTEKGKDVELRCDPISGHTALYWYRQSLGQGLEFLIYFQGNSAPDKSGLPSDRFSAERTGGSVSTLTIQRTQQEDSAVYLCASSFAGIKAGELFFGEGSRLTVL.

This clonotype appeared a few times. The J gene is TRBJ1-4, the V gene TRBV28; D gene uncertain. Germline CDR1 and CDR2: MDHEN and SYDVKM. The CDR3 totals 15 residues. V was clipped by 3 bases and J by 8 bases, with 16 bases between them. The CDR3: CASSFGGPAGEKLFF. CDR3 DNA: TGTGCCAGCAGTTTTGGAGGACCGGCTGGCGAAAAACTGTTTTTT.

In this sample, this clonotype turned up a few times. The chain combines TRBV7-9 with TRBJ2-3; TRBD2 aligns across 10 bases. V lost 1 base to trimming and J lost 2 bases; unmatched junction nucleotides: 3. CDR1 and CDR2 from the germline V gene are SEHNR and FQNEAQ (reference sequence). The CDR3 is made up of 16 amino acids. The CDR3 spells CASSLGLAGVTDTQYF. CDR3 DNA: TGTGCCAGCAGCTTAGGGCTAGCGGGAGTCACAGATACGCAGTATTTT. The whole variable domain, filled in from reference TRBV7-9 and TRBJ2-3, reads DTGVSQNPRHKITKRGQNVTFRCDPISEHNRLYWYRQTLGQGPEFLTYFQNEAQLEKSRLLSDRFSAERPKGSFSTLEIQRTEQGDSAMYLCASSLGLAGVTDTQYFGPGTRLTVL.

The J gene is TRBJ1-4, the V gene TRBV20-1; the D gene is possibly TRBD1 (5 bases). Trimming pared 0 bases from V and 2 bases from J, leaving 13 bases between. This CDR3 is 16 amino acids long. Germline V gene lookup returns CDR1 DFQATT and CDR2 SNEGSKA (reference sequence). The DNA for the CDR3 is TGCAGTGCTAGAGATCCCAGGGCCGTTACTAATGAAAAACTGTTTTTT. This sequence encodes CSARDPRAVTNEKLFF.

The chain couples TRBV20-1 to TRBJ2-7; 9 bases map to TRBD2. Germline CDR1 is DFQATT and CDR2 is SNEGSKA (reference sequence). V shed 1 base, J shed 6 bases, and the junction held 10 bases outside the gene matches. The CDR3 has 15 amino acids. This CDR3 is CSARAHSGSRSEQYF. The DNA for the CDR3 is TGCAGTGCTAGAGCTCATAGCGGGAGCAGGAGCGAGCAGTACTTC.

J is TRBJ1-2 and V is TRBV7-9; D is possibly TRBD1 (5 bases). This CDR3 has 16 amino acids. Trimming removed 4 bases from V and 2 bases from J, with 17 bases in between. Germline V CDR1 and CDR2: SEHNR, FQNEAQ (reference sequence). The CDR3 coding sequence is TGTGCCAGCAGCTCCACGACAGTCTACGCCAACTATGGCTACACCTTC. The encoded protein is CASSSTTVYANYGYTF.

This clonotype has a handful of counts. The chain combines TRBV5-1 with TRBJ2-5; no definite D call. V lost 4 bases and J 2 bases, leaving 9 bases between the germline ends. Germline V CDR1 and CDR2: SGHRS, YFSETQ. This CDR3 is 13 amino acids long. The CDR3 loop is CASSPSPQETQYF. The CDR3 DNA reads TGCGCCAGCAGCCCCTCCCCGCAAGAGACCCAGTACTTC.

The gene calls are TRBV7-9 and TRBJ1-1; 7 bases line up with TRBD1. Germline lookup yields CDR1 SEHNR and CDR2 FQNEAQ (reference sequence). V lost 5 bases to trimming and J lost 5 bases; unmatched junction nucleotides: 8. This CDR3 has 14 residues. In nucleotides, the CDR3 is TGTGCCAGCAGCCCAGGGGGGGTGCGGACTGAAGCTTTCTTT. It codes for CASSPGGVRTEAFF. Full variable domain (remainder filled in from reference TRBV7-9 and TRBJ1-1): DTGVSQNPRHKITKRGQNVTFRCDPISEHNRLYWYRQTLGQGPEFLTYFQNEAQLEKSRLLSDRFSAERPKGSFSTLEIQRTEQGDSAMYLCASSPGGVRTEAFFGQGTRLTVV.

J is TRBJ2-1 and V is TRBV2, with D perhaps given as TRBD1 or TRBD2 (5 bases each). V lost 0 bases and J lost 0, with 9 bases in between. From germline, CDR1 is SNHLY and CDR2 FYNNEI. CDR3 size: 16 residues. CDR3 loop: CASSEAGRASYNEQFF. DNA for the CDR3: TGTGCCAGCAGTGAAGCGGGACGGGCCTCCTACAATGAGCAGTTCTTC.

The CDR3 spells CASSLFGGGYSPLHF. CDR3 in DNA: TGTGCCAGCAGTTTATTCGGGGGTGGTTATTCACCCCTCCACTTT. The J gene is TRBJ1-6, the V gene TRBV12-3 or TRBV12-4; tentatively, D is TRBD1 (5 bases). V was pared by 2 bases and J by 8 bases, with 13 bases between. The CDR3 covers 15 residues.

CDR3 residues: CASSLAGSSGRASDTQYF. CDR3 DNA sequence: TGTGCCAGCAGTTTGGCGGGGTCTAGCGGGAGGGCCTCAGATACGCAGTATTTT. The chain has TRBV6-2 or TRBV6-3 and TRBJ2-3; 12 bases agree with TRBD2. Germline V CDR1 and CDR2: MNHEY, SVGEGT. Trimming removed 4 bases from V and 4 bases from J; junction bases left unmatched: 12. The CDR3 loop spans 18 amino acids.